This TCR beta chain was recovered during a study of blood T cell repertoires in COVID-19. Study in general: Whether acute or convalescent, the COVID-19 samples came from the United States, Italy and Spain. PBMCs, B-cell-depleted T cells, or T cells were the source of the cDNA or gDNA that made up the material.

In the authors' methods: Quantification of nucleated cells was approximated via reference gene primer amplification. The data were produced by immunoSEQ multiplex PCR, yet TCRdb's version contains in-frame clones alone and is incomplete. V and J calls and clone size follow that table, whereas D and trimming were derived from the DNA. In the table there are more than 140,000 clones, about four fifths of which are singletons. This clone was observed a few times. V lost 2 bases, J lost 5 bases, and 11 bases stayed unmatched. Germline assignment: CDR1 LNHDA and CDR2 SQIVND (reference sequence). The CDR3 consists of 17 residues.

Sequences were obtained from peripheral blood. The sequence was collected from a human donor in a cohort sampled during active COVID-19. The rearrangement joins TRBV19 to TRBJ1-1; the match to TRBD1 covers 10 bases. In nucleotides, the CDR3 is TGTGCCAGTAGTATAAGAGGCGGGACAGGGGTCGGAACTGAAGCTTTCTTT. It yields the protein CASSIRGGTGVGTEAFF. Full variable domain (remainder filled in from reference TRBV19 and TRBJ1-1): DGGITQSPKYLFRKEGQNVTLSCEQNLNHDAMYWYRQDPGQGLRLIYYSQIVNDFQKGDIAEGYSVSREKKESFPLTVTSAQKNPTAFYLCASSIRGGTGVGTEAFFGQGTRLTVV.